This T cell receptor beta chain was obtained from a study of T-cell memory formation after mild COVID-19. Study-level background: In these data, TCR clusters were largely donor specific.

The study's findings and limits: There was a balanced CD4/CD8 profile in clones contracting day 15 to 85, and later expanders leaned CD4+.

Employing constant-segment primers, 5'RACE generated TCR alpha and TCR beta cDNA libraries bearing sample barcodes and UMIs. In TCRdb, the 5' RACE reads were re-called with MiXCR into one record per CDR3 protein. The sample includes 100,000 to 120,000 distinct CDR3 sequences, roughly a sixth of them seen just once. On this clonotype itself: The antigen is unknown.

Trimming removed 4 bases at V and 1 base at J, with 8 bases between. The germline CDR1 and CDR2 sequences are SGHVS and FNYEAQ. The CDR3 sequence is 15 residues long. Sequencing input: PBMCs or a T cell subset sorted from them (not recorded which). The genes are TRBV7-6 and TRBJ2-6; D is possibly TRBD1 (5 bases). The TCR originated in a man aged 18 to 30 who had mild COVID-19 (a few samples of this study predate the infection). Cell type and time point are not known. The CDR3 spells CASSSRASGANVLTF. CDR3 in DNA: TGTGCCAGCAGCTCCAGGGCATCTGGGGCCAACGTCCTGACTTTC.